This T cell receptor beta chain was obtained from a study of blood T cell repertoires in COVID-19. Study information: Acute and convalescent COVID-19 samples came from the United States, Italy and Spain.

This CDR3 has 12 residues. Trimming took 10 bases from V and 8 from J; bases not matched to a gene: 6. Germline lookup yields CDR1 SNHLY and CDR2 FYNNEI. This clone was recorded at least ten times. As handled by the study authors: Amplification with reference gene primers provided the estimates of nucleated cell counts. The assay was immunoSEQ multiplex PCR, and TCRdb's table has in-frame clones only and misses some. V and J calls and clone size are those listed in that table; D and trimming were worked out from the DNA. The table records 90,000 to 140,000 clones, 81% of them present only once. V and J are TRBV2 and TRBJ1-2; 11 nucleotides match TRBD1. The TCR was taken from a man older than 75 with acute or convalescent COVID-19. Sample: peripheral blood. The CDR3 loop is CATVGTGGGYTF. CDR3 bases: TGTGCCACCGTAGGGACAGGGGGAGGCTACACCTTC.